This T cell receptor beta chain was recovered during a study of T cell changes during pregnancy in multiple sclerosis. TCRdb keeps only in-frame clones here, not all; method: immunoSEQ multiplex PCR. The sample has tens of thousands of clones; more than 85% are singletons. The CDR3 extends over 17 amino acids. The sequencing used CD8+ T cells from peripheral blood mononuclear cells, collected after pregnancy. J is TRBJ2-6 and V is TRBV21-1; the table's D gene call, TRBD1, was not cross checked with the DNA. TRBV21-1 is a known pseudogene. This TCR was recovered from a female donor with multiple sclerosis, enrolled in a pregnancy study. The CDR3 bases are TGTGCCAGCAGCAGTCAGGGGGCTCTCTCTGGGGCCAACGTCCTGACTTTC. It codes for CASSSQGALSGANVLTF.